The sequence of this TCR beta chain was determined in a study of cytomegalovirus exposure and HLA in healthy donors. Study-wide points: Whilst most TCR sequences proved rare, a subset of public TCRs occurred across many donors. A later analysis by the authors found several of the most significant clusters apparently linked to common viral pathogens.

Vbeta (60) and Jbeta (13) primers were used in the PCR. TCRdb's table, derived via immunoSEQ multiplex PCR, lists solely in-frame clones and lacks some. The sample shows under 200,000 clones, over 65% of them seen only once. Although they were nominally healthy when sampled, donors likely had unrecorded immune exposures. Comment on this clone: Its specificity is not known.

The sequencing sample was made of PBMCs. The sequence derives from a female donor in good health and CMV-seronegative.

The CDR3 coding sequence is TGCGCCAGCAGCCACATAAGGACAGGGCGGGCAGAAAAACTGTTTTTT. It yields the protein CASSHIRTGRAEKLFF. This chain connects TRBV4-1 to TRBJ1-4; 8 bases map to TRBD1. The germline V gene encodes CDR1 MGHRA and CDR2 YSYEKL. The CDR3 length is 16 residues. V shed 3 bases, J shed 8 bases, and the junction held 11 bases outside the gene matches.